A single count supports the clone carrying this T cell receptor (beta chain). The sample is drawn from a study of blood T cell repertoires in COVID-19. Study overall: The samples span acute and convalescent COVID-19 from the United States, Italy and Spain. Sample material is recorded as cDNA or gDNA derived from T cells, B-cell-depleted T cells, or PBMCs.

The V end lost 0 bases, the J end lost 10 bases, and 8 bases lay between the germline ends. The CDR3 consists of 12 residues. Looked up from germline, CDR1 is SGHRS and CDR2 is YFSETQ. Authors' processing steps: Nucleated cell counts were estimated from reference gene primer amplification. Only in-frame clones appear in the TCRdb table, and some are missing; sequencing was by immunoSEQ multiplex PCR. The DNA was the basis for D and trimming; V, J and clone size are from that table. Among about 180,000 clones listed, 60% to 80% were seen once. This receptor was identified in a woman aged 70-85 years with acute or convalescent COVID-19. Sequences were obtained from peripheral blood. The chain has TRBV5-1 and TRBJ2-1; D may be TRBD1 (5 bases). The CDR3 DNA follows: TGCGCCAGCAGCTTGGGGCAGGGAGAGCAGTTCTTC. Its translation: CASSLGQGEQFF.